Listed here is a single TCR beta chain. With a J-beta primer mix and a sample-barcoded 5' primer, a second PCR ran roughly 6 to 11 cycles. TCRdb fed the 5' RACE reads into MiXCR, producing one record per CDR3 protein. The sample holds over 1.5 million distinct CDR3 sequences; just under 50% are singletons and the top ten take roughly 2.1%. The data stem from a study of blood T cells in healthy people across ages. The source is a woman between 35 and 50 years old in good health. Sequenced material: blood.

CDR3 in amino acids: CASSQARMVIAKNIQYF. CDR3 DNA: TGTGCCAGCAGTCAGGCCAGGATGGTTATAGCCAAAAACATTCAGTACTTC. The rearrangement uses TRBV6-2 or TRBV6-3 and TRBJ2-4, with no clear D. The CDR3 consists of 17 residues. V was cut by 5 bases and J by 0 bases, with 17 bases left in between. Germline CDR1 and CDR2: MNHEY and SVGEGT.